A single sample is the source of the 15 T cell receptor beta chains below, sequenced in a study of T cells in women clearing cervical HPV infection. Some clones are missing from TCRdb's copy, which holds only in-frame ones; the method was immunoSEQ multiplex PCR. Its table lists fewer than 40,000 clones. Input material: blood buffy coat. The receptors stem from a woman between 18 and 70 years old with a cervical HPV16 infection that either progressed to CIN3+ or cleared (not recorded which).

On this clone itself: The CDR3 end lies 3 residues beyond the end of the read and is filled in from the germline J gene. V and J are TRBV7-2 and TRBJ1-2; 9 nucleotides align to TRBD1. From germline, CDR1 is SGHTA and CDR2 FQGNSA. CDR3 length equals 13 residues. The V segment lost 5 bases and the J segment 4 bases; nucleotides outside the gene matches: 2. The CDR3 sequence is CASSKGQGYGYTF. Incomplete CDR3 DNA: TGTGCCAGCAGCAAGGGACAGGGCTATGGC.

To note about this clone: The junction and the germline gene differ at one end; a read error may be behind it. The CDR3 is cut off 3 residues early in the read; its end comes from the germline J gene. Other DNA sequences in the sample encode the same CDR3. V gene TRBV4-2 combines with J gene TRBJ1-5, with D unclear. The length of the CDR3 is 15 residues. The germline gives CDR1 LGHNA, CDR2 YNFKEQ. The sequenced part of the CDR3 DNA is TGCGCCAGCAGCCAAGATTCAAATAGCAATCAGCCC. It is translated as CASSQDSNSNQP. The whole CDR3 protein is CASSQDSNSNQPQHF.

The covered CDR3 bases are TGCGCCAGCAGCCCCGACGACAGGGTGAATGAG. It codes for CASSPDDRVNE. In full, the CDR3 reads CASSPDDRVNEQFF. The chain joins TRBV5-1 to TRBJ2-1, with 7 positions matching TRBD1. Read coverage stops 3 residues before the CDR3 terminus; the germline J gene supplies the remainder. After removal of 4 bases from V and 7 bases from J, the junction contained 8 bases not matched to a gene. Germline V gene sequence: CDR1 SGHRS, CDR2 YFSETQ. The CDR3 runs 14 residues.

A remark on this clone: The CDR3 is cut off 3 residues early in the read; its end comes from the germline J gene. The chain uses TRBV20-1 and TRBJ2-2; no reliable D call. Per the germline V gene, CDR1 is DFQATT and CDR2 is SNEGSKA (reference sequence). V lost 3 bases, J lost 3 bases, and 5 bases lay in between. The CDR3 has 12 amino acids. The CDR3 is CSASFDTGELFF. The sequenced CDR3 bases are TGCAGTGCTAGTTTCGACACCGGGGAG.

A note on this clone: The missing CDR3 end, 3 residues past where the read stops, is filled in from the germline J gene. The V gene is TRBV19, the J gene TRBJ1-2, with 8 bases lining up with TRBD1. CDR3 length equals 15 residues. Germline CDR1 and CDR2: LNHDA and SQIVND (reference sequence). This chain's CDR3 is CASSIPGQGTDTYTF. The CDR3 DNA, read in part, is TGTGCCAGTAGTATTCCCGGACAGGGCACAGATACC.

Points on this clone: The DNA ends 3 residues before the CDR3 does, and the rest of the CDR3 is filled in from the germline J gene. The V call is TRBV18, the J call TRBJ1-2; 7 nucleotides align to TRBD1. The CDR3 extends over 18 amino acids. Germline CDR1 is KGHSH and CDR2 is LQKENI. Trimming cost V 1 base and J 2 bases; bases outside gene matches: 13. The CDR3 bases that were read are TGTGCCAGCTCACCACGTACCGGGACAGAGAATCAAAACTATGGC. The encoded protein is CASSPRTGTENQNYG. The entire CDR3 is CASSPRTGTENQNYGYTF.

Concerning this clone: Read data end 3 residues before the CDR3 end; the end is taken from the germline J gene. The chain employs TRBV7-2 and TRBJ2-4; TRBD1 is a possible D gene (5 bases). CDR1 is SGHTA, CDR2 FQGNSA, per germline. The CDR3 contains 14 residues. The sequenced part of the CDR3 DNA is TGTGCCAGCAGCTTAGAAGGTCAGGGCTATGGT. This codes for CASSLEGQGYG. The full-length CDR3 reads as CASSLEGQGYGQYF.

As for this clone: The read is 3 residues too short to cover the CDR3 end, so that end is filled in from the germline J gene. The chain joins TRBV16 to TRBJ2-7; TRBD1 matches at 7 bases. CDR1 and CDR2 (germline): KGHSY, FQNENV. V lost 1 base and J lost 1; bases outside the gene matches: 10. The CDR3 is 17 amino acids. The sequenced CDR3 bases are TGTGCCAGCAGCCAATACGAGGACAGGTCCGCGTCCTACGAG. This sequence encodes CASSQYEDRSASYE. The whole CDR3 is CASSQYEDRSASYEQYF.

As concerns this clone: The DNA ends 3 residues before the CDR3 does, and the rest of the CDR3 is filled in from the germline J gene. J is TRBJ1-1 and V is TRBV7-7; D is ambiguous. The CDR3 covers 13 residues. Germline V CDR1 and CDR2: SSHAT, FNYEAQ (reference sequence). The V and J ends lost 5 bases and 4 bases respectively, with 11 bases between them. Partial CDR3 DNA: TGTGCCAGCAGCCAGCGGGAGACCACTGAA. Translation gives CASSQRETTE. The full CDR3 reads CASSQRETTEAFF. Drawing the rest from reference TRBV7-7 and TRBJ1-1, the complete variable domain is GAGVSQSPRYKVTKRGQDVTLRCDPISSHATLYWYQQALGQGPEFLTYFNYEAQPDKSGLPSDRFSAERPEGSISTLTIQRTEQRDSAMYRCASSQRETTEAFFGQGTRLTVV.

A remark on this clone: The CDR3 end is not reached by the read, which stops 3 residues before it; the germline J gene fills it in. The V gene is TRBV18, the J gene TRBJ2-7; D perhaps matches TRBD1 (6 bases). V shed 3 bases and J shed 4 bases, with 16 bases lying between them. Germline V gives CDR1 KGHSH, CDR2 LQKENI. This CDR3 is built from 15 residues. This CDR3 reads CASSPFQTGGYEQYF. The DNA read from the CDR3 is TGTGCCAGCTCACCCTTCCAGACAGGCGGGTACGAG.

With respect to this clone: The CDR3 extends 3 residues past the end of the read, so its final part is completed from the germline J gene. V and J are TRBV20-1 and TRBJ1-2; weak D call: TRBD1 (5 bases). V lost 5 bases, J lost 7 bases, and 14 bases lay in between. Germline CDR1 and CDR2: DFQATT and SNEGSKA (reference sequence). This CDR3 contains 12 residues. The part of the CDR3 DNA that was read is TGCAGTGCTTCCTACGAGGGGTTTGGC. Protein: CSASYEGFG. The CDR3 in full is CSASYEGFGYTF.

Considering frequency, this clone is medium-sized (0.01 to 0.1%). The read finishes 3 residues shy of the CDR3 end, and the germline J gene is used to complete it. The chain carries TRBV5-1 and TRBJ2-3, with D perhaps matching TRBD2 (5 bases). V was clipped by 5 bases and J by 1 base, with 14 bases between them. Germline V gene lookup returns CDR1 SGHRS and CDR2 YFSETQ. The CDR3 sequence is 15 residues long. CDR3: CASRGGLPGTDTQYF. The covered CDR3 bases are TGCGCCAGCAGAGGTGGACTTCCCGGCACAGATACG.

About this clone itself: The observed sequence ends 3 residues before the CDR3 terminus, with the missing tail filled in from the germline J gene. The chain joins TRBV11-3 to TRBJ2-7; 11 bases map to TRBD2. The junction had 5 bases not matched to a gene; V was cut back by 5 bases and J by 2 bases. Germline CDR1 and CDR2: SGHNT and YENEEA. This CDR3 is 15 amino acids long. The CDR3 DNA, read in part, is TGTGCCAGCAGCACCCGACTAGCGGGGCCCTACGAG. This translates into CASSTRLAGPYE. The full CDR3 sequence reads CASSTRLAGPYEQYF.

As for this clone: The missing CDR3 end, 3 residues past where the read stops, is filled in from the germline J gene. The chain has TRBV5-1 and TRBJ2-3; TRBD2 matches at 12 bases. CDR3 length equals 20 residues. Germline loops: CDR1 SGHRS, CDR2 YFSETQ. J was trimmed by 0 bases and V by 0 bases; bases with no gene match: 11. The CDR3: CASSLGGTSGSTGSTDTQYF. Incomplete CDR3 DNA: TGCGCCAGCAGCTTGGGGGGGACTAGCGGGTCTACCGGTAGCACAGATACG.

A word on this clone: With the read ending 3 residues before the CDR3 end, the germline J gene is used to fill in that end. This rearrangement joins TRBV7-7 to TRBJ2-1; possible D gene TRBD1, 6 bases. The CDR3 is 14 residues long. The V end was cut by 5 bases, the J end by 1 base, with 9 bases between. Germline CDR1 SSHAT, CDR2 FNYEAQ (reference sequence). The CDR3 loop is CASSPGQSYNEQFF. The CDR3 bases that were read are TGTGCCAGCAGCCCCGGACAGTCCTACAATGAG. Filled out from reference TRBV7-7 and TRBJ2-1, the complete variable domain reads GAGVSQSPRYKVTKRGQDVTLRCDPISSHATLYWYQQALGQGPEFLTYFNYEAQPDKSGLPSDRFSAERPEGSISTLTIQRTEQRDSAMYRCASSPGQSYNEQFFGPGTRLTVL.